Below, 25 T cell receptor beta chains from the same sample are listed, as sequenced in a study of T cell responses to AZD1222 COVID-19 vaccine. Here immunoSEQ multiplex PCR was the method, and the copy in TCRdb shows in-frame clones only, minus some. Counted here are 100,000 or so clones, roughly 89% occurring once; the ten biggest clones make up 35% to 55%. The source was peripheral blood, collected 28 days after the second AZD1222 dose. These receptors all come from an adult who received the AZD1222 COVID-19 vaccine.

This clone was recorded once. The chain recombines TRBV27 with TRBJ2-5; 7 bases fit TRBD1. The V gene end was trimmed by 7 bases and the J gene end by 5 bases; junction bases not matched to a gene: 10. Germline lookup yields CDR1 MNHEY and CDR2 SMNVEV (reference sequence). The CDR3 is made up of 14 amino acids. The CDR3 DNA reads as TGTGCCAGCAACAATAAGGGGGCTTGGGAGACCCAGTACTTC. Translation gives CASNNKGAWETQYF.

DNA for the CDR3: TGTGCCAGTAGTGGGGAGGGACTAGCGGGAGGTGATACGCAGTATTTT. Its protein is CASSGEGLAGGDTQYF. V is TRBV19 and J is TRBJ2-3, with TRBD2 identical over 15 bases. Germline V gene sequence: CDR1 LNHDA, CDR2 SQIVND (reference sequence). Trimming removed 5 bases from V and 6 bases from J; junction bases left unmatched: 6. The CDR3 is made up of 16 amino acids.

The V call is TRBV20-1, the J call TRBJ2-1; D call uncertain. The V and J ends lost 3 bases and 8 bases respectively, with 5 bases between them. CDR3 length: 10 residues. Germline V gene data show CDR1 as DFQATT and CDR2 as SNEGSKA (reference sequence). CDR3 DNA sequence: TGCAGTGCTAGGCGCGATGAGCAGTTCTTC. Residues: CSARRDEQFF.

CDR3 coding DNA: TGTGCCAGCTCGGCCCAGTATGGCTACACCTTC. This encodes CASSAQYGYTF. The chain uses TRBV12-3 or TRBV12-4 and TRBJ1-2, with D unresolved. CDR3 length: 11 amino acids. With 8 bases removed from V and 5 bases from J, the gap between germline ends came to 9 bases.

This clone was counted between two and nine times. The chain links TRBV28 to TRBJ2-6, with TRBD1 as a possible D gene (5 bases). CDR3 length equals 15 residues. Germline V gene data show CDR1 as MDHEN and CDR2 as SYDVKM. V was shortened by 6 bases and J by 0 bases, with 9 bases between the two germline ends. The CDR3 protein is CASRTTGSGANVLTF. The CDR3 DNA sequence: TGTGCCAGCAGGACCACAGGCTCTGGGGCCAACGTCCTGACTTTC.

This clone was observed a single time. The rearrangement links TRBV28 to TRBJ1-4, with 9 nucleotides matching TRBD1. V trimming: 7 bases; J trimming: 7 bases; junction bases outside the gene matches: 7. The CDR3 runs to 14 residues. Germline V gene data show CDR1 as MDHEN and CDR2 as SYDVKM. The CDR3 bases are TGTGCCAGCATTCGGACAGGGGTCTTTGAAAAACTGTTTTTT. Translation: CASIRTGVFEKLFF. The whole variable domain, remainder taken from reference TRBV28 and TRBJ1-4, is DVKVTQSSRYLVKRTGEKVFLECVQDMDHENMFWYRQDPGLGLRLIYFSYDVKMKEKGDIPEGYSVSREKKERFSLILESASTNQTSMYLCASIRTGVFEKLFFGSGTQLSVL.

This clone came up a few times. V is TRBV20-1 and J is TRBJ1-4; the D is unclear. The V gene lost 3 bases and the J gene lost 8 bases, with 10 bases spanning the gap. CDR1 and CDR2 from the germline V gene are DFQATT and SNEGSKA (reference sequence). This CDR3 is built from 12 residues. The CDR3 sequence: CSASSGGEKLFF. The CDR3 nucleotides are TGCAGTGCTAGTTCGGGAGGCGAAAAACTGTTTTTT.

This clone was found a few times. The chain couples TRBV3-1 (or the pseudogene TRBV3-2) to TRBJ1-1; D may be TRBD1 (5 bases). Trimming removed 6 bases from V and 11 bases from J, with 19 bases in between. Germline lookup yields CDR1 LGHDT and CDR2 YNNKEL (reference sequence). The CDR3 spans 13 residues. CDR3 residues: CASRPRARGEAFF. The CDR3 DNA reads as TGTGCCAGCAGACCTCGGGCCCGGGGGGAGGCTTTCTTT.

This clone was seen only a few times. This chain joins TRBV12-3 or TRBV12-4 and TRBJ2-3; D is unresolved. V dropped 3 bases and J dropped 3 bases, with 4 bases sitting between them. The CDR3 consists of 12 residues. The CDR3: CASSFATDTQYF. The CDR3 region has the DNA TGTGCCAGCAGTTTTGCAACAGATACGCAGTATTTT.

The chain recombines TRBV28 with TRBJ2-7, with D unresolved. The germline V gene encodes CDR1 MDHEN and CDR2 SYDVKM. V was clipped by 3 bases and J by 3 bases, with 9 bases between them. The CDR3 is made up of 13 amino acids. DNA for the CDR3: TGTGCCAGCAGTTTGACGGGTAACTACGAGCAGTACTTC. Protein sequence: CASSLTGNYEQYF.

The chain joins TRBV5-4 to TRBJ2-2; D call uncertain. Trimming stripped 2 bases from V and 2 bases from J, with 7 bases between. This CDR3 spans 14 amino acids. Germline assignment: CDR1 SGHNT and CDR2 YYREEE (reference sequence). This CDR3 is CASSFQLNTGELFF. The CDR3 nucleotides read TGTGCCAGCAGCTTTCAGTTAAACACCGGGGAGCTGTTTTTT.

The chain recombines TRBV18 with TRBJ2-1; 14 positions match TRBD2. Looked up from germline, CDR1 is KGHSH and CDR2 is LQKENI. This CDR3 spans 18 amino acids. The ends lost 4 bases at V and 6 bases at J; junction bases unmatched: 11. The CDR3: CASSLGLAGASKSNEQFF. CDR3 nucleotide sequence: TGTGCCAGCTCACTGGGACTAGCGGGAGCGTCCAAGTCCAATGAGCAGTTCTTC.

The gene calls are TRBV30 and TRBJ1-1; D gene unclear. The CDR3 length is 13 residues. Germline CDR1 reads GTSNPN; CDR2 reads SVGIG (reference sequence). V was shortened by 1 base and J by 0 bases, with 6 bases between the two germline ends. The CDR3 protein is CAWSGQMNTEAFF. The CDR3 coding sequence is TGTGCCTGGAGTGGCCAAATGAACACTGAAGCTTTCTTT.

The chain joins TRBV7-3 to TRBJ1-1; TRBD1 is a possible D gene (5 bases). Germline assignment: CDR1 SGHTA and CDR2 FQGTGA. The CDR3 is made up of 15 amino acids. V lost 5 bases and J lost 2, with 15 bases in between. The CDR3 sequence: CASSGDRSLNTEAFF. The CDR3 bases are TGTGCCAGCAGCGGGGACCGGTCACTCAACACTGAAGCTTTCTTT.

In its sample, this clone was seen once. V and J are TRBV7-9 and TRBJ2-3; D not resolved. The germline V and J ends were trimmed by 3 bases and 2 bases, with 6 bases remaining between them. The CDR3 is made up of 13 amino acids. In germline, CDR1 is SEHNR, CDR2 FQNEAQ (reference sequence). The CDR3 bases are TGTGCCAGCAGCTTGACCGACACAGATACGCAGTATTTT. Translating gives CASSLTDTDTQYF. The full variable domain, completed using reference TRBV7-9 and TRBJ2-3, is DTGVSQNPRHKITKRGQNVTFRCDPISEHNRLYWYRQTLGQGPEFLTYFQNEAQLEKSRLLSDRFSAERPKGSFSTLEIQRTEQGDSAMYLCASSLTDTDTQYFGPGTRLTVL.

The V call is TRBV7-2, the J call TRBJ2-1; unclear D gene. The CDR3 extends over 13 amino acids. V was cut by 1 base and J by 7 bases, with 8 bases left in between. Per germline, CDR1 SGHTA and CDR2 FQGNSA. CDR3 residues: CASSLVDWNEQFF. The CDR3, as DNA: TGTGCCAGCAGCTTAGTCGACTGGAATGAGCAGTTCTTC. Based on the CDR3 plus reference TRBV7-2 and TRBJ2-1, the full variable domain is GAGVSQSPSNKVTEKGKDVELRCDPISGHTALYWYRQSLGQGLEFLIYFQGNSAPDKSGLPSDRFSAERTGGSVSTLTIQRTQQEDSAVYLCASSLVDWNEQFFGPGTRLTVL.

This clone was counted once. The J gene is TRBJ2-2, the V gene TRBV2, with D perhaps matching TRBD2 (6 bases). Trimming removed 8 bases from V and 6 bases from J, with 16 bases in between. Germline CDR1 and CDR2: SNHLY and FYNNEI. CDR3 size: 14 residues. As DNA, the CDR3 is TGTGCCAGCTCTGGAGGGGTGCTGGCCGGGGAGCTGTTTTTT. Its translation is CASSGGVLAGELFF.

V gene TRBV7-2 combines with J gene TRBJ2-5; D call uncertain. Trimming removed 3 bases at V and 2 bases at J, with 7 bases between. Germline V lookup: CDR1 SGHTA, CDR2 FQGNSA. This CDR3 is 13 amino acids long. In DNA form, the CDR3 reads TGTGCCAGCAGCTTTAGCAGACAAGAGACCCAGTACTTC. Translation gives CASSFSRQETQYF.

The V and J genes are TRBV19 and TRBJ2-1; a possible D gene is TRBD2 (6 bases). The V and J ends lost 5 bases and 9 bases respectively, with 23 bases between them. This CDR3 comprises 16 residues. Germline V gives CDR1 LNHDA, CDR2 SQIVND (reference sequence). The CDR3 here is CASSSRRGGGAGEQFF. CDR3 sequence (DNA): TGTGCCAGTAGTTCGCGCCGGGGTGGAGGGGCCGGTGAGCAGTTCTTC.

The chain combines TRBV6-5 with TRBJ2-7; D may be TRBD1 or TRBD2 (6 bases each). V was cut by 2 bases and J by 2 bases, with 10 bases left in between. CDR3 length equals 14 residues. Germline V lookup: CDR1 MNHEY, CDR2 SVGAGI. CDR3 in amino acids: CASSYRRDTYEQYF. DNA of the CDR3: TGTGCCAGCAGTTACAGGCGGGACACCTACGAGCAGTACTTC.

This clone was seen only a few times. The genes are TRBV5-1 and TRBJ2-7; D ambiguous. The CDR3 is 14 amino acids. V dropped 5 bases and J dropped 0 bases, with 12 bases sitting between them. Germline lookup yields CDR1 SGHRS and CDR2 YFSETQ. As DNA, the CDR3 is TGCGCCAGCAGAAGCCAGTCCAGCTCCTACGAGCAGTACTTC. This sequence encodes CASRSQSSSYEQYF.

The J gene is TRBJ2-7, the V gene TRBV19, with D maybe TRBD1 (7 bases). V was trimmed by 5 bases and J by 0 bases, leaving 11 bases between them. The germline CDR1 and CDR2 sequences are LNHDA and SQIVND (reference sequence). This CDR3 is 14 amino acids long. CDR3 sequence (DNA): TGTGCCAGTAGTCCAGGGGGGAGCTCCTACGAGCAGTACTTC. Protein: CASSPGGSSYEQYF. The full variable domain, completed using reference TRBV19 and TRBJ2-7, is DGGITQSPKYLFRKEGQNVTLSCEQNLNHDAMYWYRQDPGQGLRLIYYSQIVNDFQKGDIAEGYSVSREKKESFPLTVTSAQKNPTAFYLCASSPGGSSYEQYFGPGTRLTVT.

V is TRBV7-2 and J is TRBJ1-1, with 7 bases that match TRBD1. Germline V CDR1 and CDR2: SGHTA, FQGNSA. The CDR3 consists of 15 residues. Trimming removed 3 bases from V and 0 bases from J; junction bases left unmatched: 4. As DNA, the CDR3 is TGTGCCAGCAGCTTTTCCGGGACAGTGAACACTGAAGCTTTCTTT. This gives the protein CASSFSGTVNTEAFF. The full variable domain, with the rest looked up from reference TRBV7-2 and TRBJ1-1, is GAGVSQSPSNKVTEKGKDVELRCDPISGHTALYWYRQSLGQGLEFLIYFQGNSAPDKSGLPSDRFSAERTGGSVSTLTIQRTQQEDSAVYLCASSFSGTVNTEAFFGQGTRLTVV.

The chain uses TRBV14 and TRBJ1-5; no clear D. Germline-derived CDR1 and CDR2 are SGHDN and FVKESK. Trimming removed 0 bases at V and 7 bases at J, with 4 bases between. The CDR3 length is 12 residues. The DNA for the CDR3 is TGTGCCAGCAGCCAAGATAGGCAGCCCCAGCATTTT. This gives the protein CASSQDRQPQHF.

The chain carries TRBV6-6 and TRBJ2-1; 8 nucleotides align to TRBD2. The CDR3 sequence is 15 residues long. Germline V lookup: CDR1 MNHNY, CDR2 SVGAGI (reference sequence). Trimming at V came to 2 bases and at J to 6 bases, leaving 6 bases not matched to a gene. CDR3 loop: CASSYNSGMSNEQFF. The CDR3 nucleotides are TGTGCCAGCAGTTACAATAGCGGGATGTCCAATGAGCAGTTCTTC.